What follows are 5 T cell receptor beta chains derived from one specimen sequenced in a study of T cells in Graves' hyperthyroidism and ophthalmopathy. Amplification yielded TCR beta CDR3 regions, with RNA transcripts as the source. An initial round of RT-PCR targeting the TCR CDR3 relied on the HTBI primer set. One entry per CDR3 protein, called by TCRdb with MiXCR from the multiplex PCR reads. Among 500,000 or so distinct CDR3 sequences listed, around 16% were seen once. The specimen was blood. These receptor sequences come from a woman aged 30 to 39 with Graves' ophthalmopathy.

This clonotype has a handful of counts. The V and J genes are TRBV28 and TRBJ1-2, with D unresolved. This CDR3 region has 14 residues. Trimming left V 4 bases short and J 9 bases short, with 18 bases between. Germline V gene sequence: CDR1 MDHEN, CDR2 SYDVKM. CDR3 amino acids: CASSSGDGTFSYTF. In DNA form, the CDR3 reads TGTGCCAGCAGTTCCGGAGATGGCACATTTAGCTACACCTTC.

A few counts support this clonotype. The V call is TRBV4-2, the J call TRBJ2-5; 8 bases map to TRBD2. This CDR3 has 16 residues. V lost 0 bases, J lost 3 bases, and 6 bases stayed unmatched. CDR1 and CDR2 (germline): LGHNA, YNFKEQ. The CDR3 loop is CASSQDRLAGEETQYF. The CDR3 DNA is TGTGCCAGCAGCCAAGATCGGCTAGCGGGTGAAGAGACCCAGTACTTC.

This clonotype was found many times. The chain recombines TRBV27 with TRBJ2-1, with 7 positions matching TRBD1. Germline V gene data show CDR1 as MNHEY and CDR2 as SMNVEV (reference sequence). The CDR3 is 15 amino acids. The trim removed 0 bases at V and 8 bases at J, leaving 7 bases unmatched. This CDR3 is CASSLSTGAQYEQFF. For the CDR3, the DNA is TGTGCCAGCAGTTTATCCACAGGGGCGCAATATGAGCAGTTCTTC.

The CDR3 nucleotides read TGCGCCAGCAGCCAAGATCGGAGGACAGGGGGCGCGGGTGGCTACACCTTC. Protein product: CASSQDRRTGGAGGYTF. The chain uses TRBV4-3 and TRBJ1-2; 11 bases fit TRBD1. Germline values: CDR1 LGHNA, CDR2 YSLEER. The CDR3 runs to 17 residues. The ends lost 0 bases at V and 7 bases at J; junction bases unmatched: 10.

The table lists this clonotype with many counts. The chain employs TRBV28 and TRBJ1-1; weak D call: TRBD1 (5 bases). V was trimmed by 5 bases and J by 12 bases, leaving 19 bases between them. Germline assignment: CDR1 MDHEN and CDR2 SYDVKM. The CDR3 runs to 13 residues. DNA for the CDR3: TGTGCCAGCAGTAATTCTCGGACACAAACGTCTTTCTTT. Protein sequence: CASSNSRTQTSFF. Drawing the rest from reference TRBV28 and TRBJ1-1, the complete variable domain is DVKVTQSSRYLVKRTGEKVFLECVQDMDHENMFWYRQDPGLGLRLIYFSYDVKMKEKGDIPEGYSVSREKKERFSLILESASTNQTSMYLCASSNSRTQTSFFGQGTRLTVV.